A single sample is the source of the 16 T cell receptor beta chains below, sequenced in a study of T cell changes during pregnancy in multiple sclerosis. Sequenced by immunoSEQ multiplex PCR; TCRdb stores in-frame clones only, minus some. The top ten clones hold roughly 1.3% of a sample with approximately 70,000 clones, roughly nine tenths of them seen once. The sample was peripheral blood, taken in the second trimester of pregnancy. The receptor set was obtained from a female donor in good health, enrolled as a control in a pregnancy study.

V and J are TRBV7-9 and TRBJ1-2; no clear D. CDR1 is SEHNR, CDR2 FQNEAQ, per germline (reference sequence). The V and J ends lost 5 bases and 7 bases respectively, with 17 bases between them. The CDR3 sequence is 14 residues long. CDR3 protein: CASSRMGELVGYTF. The DNA for the CDR3 is TGTGCCAGCAGCCGAATGGGAGAGTTAGTTGGCTACACCTTC. Full variable domain (rest looked up from reference TRBV7-9 and TRBJ1-2): DTGVSQNPRHKITKRGQNVTFRCDPISEHNRLYWYRQTLGQGPEFLTYFQNEAQLEKSRLLSDRFSAERPKGSFSTLEIQRTEQGDSAMYLCASSRMGELVGYTFGSGTRLTVV.

This rearrangement joins TRBV27 to TRBJ1-6; 7 nucleotides agree with TRBD1. V shed 3 bases, J shed 7 bases, and the junction held 3 bases outside the gene matches. The V gene's germline CDR1 is MNHEY and CDR2 SMNVEV (reference sequence). The CDR3 is 14 amino acids. CDR3 residues: CASSFGTENSPLHF. In DNA, the CDR3 is TGTGCCAGCAGTTTTGGGACAGAGAATTCACCCCTCCACTTT.

The chain couples TRBV15 to TRBJ1-5; TRBD1 is a possible D gene (6 bases). The germline CDR1 and CDR2 sequences are LNHNV and YYDKDF (reference sequence). CDR3 length: 18 amino acids. Trimming took 0 bases from V and 3 from J, leaving 18 bases between them. This CDR3 reads CATSRDPPGTTYNQPQHF. CDR3 sequence (DNA): TGTGCCACCAGCAGAGACCCTCCGGGGACAACCTACAATCAGCCCCAGCATTTT.

This clone was recorded a few times. The chain carries TRBV7-9 and TRBJ1-3; D unresolved. This CDR3 contains 16 residues. Germline lookup yields CDR1 SEHNR and CDR2 FQNEAQ (reference sequence). Trimming removed 1 base at V and 0 bases at J, with 10 bases between. CDR3 region: CASSLGGYSSGNTIYF. The CDR3 region has the DNA TGTGCCAGCAGCTTAGGCGGGTATAGCTCTGGAAACACCATATATTTT.

The genes are TRBV28 and TRBJ2-1; 13 bases are shared with TRBD2. Germline trimming cut 10 bases from V and 9 bases from J; bases unmatched to any gene: 15. Germline V gene data show CDR1 as MDHEN and CDR2 as SYDVKM. This CDR3 region has 16 residues. CDR3 in DNA: TGTGCCACCCACCCCCCGGGACTAGCGGGACGGGGTGAGCAGTTCTTC. This translates into CATHPPGLAGRGEQFF. The full variable domain, in which reference TRBV28 and TRBJ2-1 provide the parts outside the CDR3, is DVKVTQSSRYLVKRTGEKVFLECVQDMDHENMFWYRQDPGLGLRLIYFSYDVKMKEKGDIPEGYSVSREKKERFSLILESASTNQTSMYLCATHPPGLAGRGEQFFGPGTRLTVL.

The chain links TRBV2 to TRBJ2-7, with 8 bases identical to TRBD1. V lost 5 bases to trimming and J lost 7 bases; unmatched junction nucleotides: 4. The CDR3 runs 12 residues. Germline V CDR1 and CDR2: SNHLY, FYNNEI. CDR3 DNA: TGTGCCAGCAGTATAGGGACAGGAGAGCAGTACTTC. Protein sequence: CASSIGTGEQYF.

The chain joins TRBV14 to TRBJ1-1; the D gene is possibly TRBD1 (6 bases). Trimming cost V 4 bases and J 3 bases, with 18 bases left between them. Germline V gene lookup returns CDR1 SGHDN and CDR2 FVKESK. There are 16 residues in the CDR3. The CDR3 here is CASSLITRGDHTEAFF. The CDR3 DNA follows: TGTGCCAGCAGCCTTATTACCAGGGGAGATCACACTGAAGCTTTCTTT.

The chain couples TRBV7-8 to TRBJ2-7; 13 bases are shared with TRBD2. Germline CDR1 SGHVS, CDR2 FQNEAQ. The CDR3 runs to 16 residues. V shed 3 bases, J shed 1 base, and the junction held 3 bases outside the gene matches. The CDR3 protein is CASSLLTSGGSYEQYF. CDR3 in DNA: TGTGCCAGCAGCTTGTTGACTAGCGGGGGGTCCTACGAGCAGTACTTC.

V and J are TRBV18 and TRBJ2-1, with TRBD2 matching over 8 bases. J lost 0 bases, V lost 5 bases, and 3 bases had no gene match. CDR1 is KGHSH, CDR2 LQKENI, per germline. The CDR3 extends over 15 amino acids. This CDR3 is CASSLAGYSYNEQFF. CDR3 coding DNA: TGTGCCAGCTCATTAGCGGGATACTCCTACAATGAGCAGTTCTTC.

The rearrangement uses TRBV6-1 and TRBJ2-5, with a possible D match to TRBD1 (7 bases). Germline V CDR1 and CDR2: MNHNS, SASEGT. The CDR3 runs 14 residues. V was clipped by 7 bases and J by 4 bases, with 16 bases between them. The CDR3 DNA reads as TGTGCCAGCACCAGGGGGGTCGGAGGAGAGACCCAGTACTTC. Translation gives CASTRGVGGETQYF.

This chain connects TRBV2 to TRBJ2-4; D not certain. Per the germline V gene, CDR1 is SNHLY and CDR2 is FYNNEI. V was trimmed by 8 bases and J by 1 base, leaving 12 bases between them. The CDR3 length is 14 residues. The DNA of the CDR3 is TGTGCCAGCCAGACACGAACCGCCAAAAACATTCAGTACTTC. It codes for CASQTRTAKNIQYF.

The rearrangement joins TRBV5-4 to TRBJ1-2, with TRBD1 matching over 12 bases. V trimming: 5 bases; J trimming: 0 bases; junction bases outside the gene matches: 11. Germline CDR1 and CDR2: SGHNT and YYREEE (reference sequence). CDR3 size: 18 residues. The chain's CDR3 is CASRLMGQGARANYGYTF. The DNA for the CDR3 is TGTGCCAGCAGATTAATGGGACAGGGGGCACGAGCTAACTATGGCTACACCTTC.

DNA of the CDR3: TGTGCCACCAGGACGTCGGGGGGAAGCGAGACCCAGTACTTC. The encoded protein is CATRTSGGSETQYF. The chain combines TRBV15 with TRBJ2-5, with 7 bases identical to TRBD2. CDR1 is LNHNV and CDR2 is YYDKDF in the germline V gene (reference sequence). V was clipped by 6 bases and J by 5 bases; unmatched bases: 9. This CDR3 spans 14 amino acids.

The rearrangement uses TRBV11-2 and TRBJ2-7; a possible D gene is TRBD2 (5 bases). CDR1 and CDR2 from the germline V gene are SGHAT and FQNNGV. This CDR3 contains 14 residues. The V end was cut by 9 bases, the J end by 0 bases, with 15 bases between. The CDR3, as DNA: TGTGCCAGTAATAACGGGATTAGCTCCTACGAGCAGTACTTC. As protein: CASNNGISSYEQYF.

The chain couples TRBV6-5 to TRBJ2-7; tentative D call: TRBD1 (5 bases). Germline values: CDR1 MNHEY, CDR2 SVGAGI. The V end lost 4 bases, the J end lost 0 bases, and 10 bases lay between the germline ends. This CDR3 is 14 amino acids long. The CDR3: CASSLRTSSYEQYF. The CDR3 coding sequence is TGTGCCAGCAGTTTACGGACAAGCTCCTACGAGCAGTACTTC.

This chain uses TRBV5-1 with TRBJ1-2; 7 bases are shared with TRBD1. V was pared by 2 bases and J by 8 bases, with 18 bases of the junction left unmatched. The CDR3 loop spans 17 amino acids. Germline V CDR1 and CDR2: SGHRS, YFSETQ. CDR3 DNA: TGCGCCAGCAGCTTTGAGGTGTCGACAGGGTCGGGATCCGGCTACACCTTC. This gives the protein CASSFEVSTGSGSGYTF.